The 20 T cell receptor beta chains presented below share a single source sample, sequenced in a study of CD8 T cells in Susac syndrome. Random hexamers primed reverse transcription of roughly 0.5 to 1 ug RNA. TCRdb passed the immunoSEQ multiplex PCR reads through MiXCR, listing each CDR3 protein once. The data show roughly 120,000 distinct CDR3 sequences, around 95% seen once. Sample: CD4+ T cells from PBMCs. The source of these receptors is a human donor in good health.

This chain connects TRBV29-1 to TRBJ2-3; a possible D gene is TRBD2 (7 bases). Germline assignment: CDR1 SQVTM and CDR2 ANQGSEA. V shed 8 bases and J shed 8 bases, with 23 bases lying between them. The CDR3 contains 14 residues. The CDR3 region has the DNA TGCAGCTCCCCAGGCGGGGGCGAGGCGGGTACGCAGTATTTT. Its protein product is CSSPGGGEAGTQYF.

The V gene is TRBV9, the J gene TRBJ1-1; TRBD1 might be the D (5 bases). V lost 0 bases, J lost 4 bases, and 10 bases lay in between. The germline gives CDR1 SGDLS, CDR2 YYNGEE. CDR3 size: 14 residues. Here the CDR3 DNA reads TGTGCCAGCAGCGTAGCAGGTAGGGGCACTGAAGCTTTCTTT. Translated: CASSVAGRGTEAFF. The full variable domain, its missing parts supplied by reference TRBV9 and TRBJ1-1, is DSGVTQTPKHLITATGQRVTLRCSPRSGDLSVYWYQQSLDQGLQFLIQYYNGEERAKGNILERFSAQQFPDLHSELNLSSLELGDSALYFCASSVAGRGTEAFFGQGTRLTVV.

The chain is built from TRBV29-1 and TRBJ1-1; D uncertain. CDR3 length: 13 residues. The V end was cut by 7 bases, the J end by 0 bases, with 12 bases between. The germline V gene encodes CDR1 SQVTM and CDR2 ANQGSEA. CDR3: CSAQLRLNTEAFF. CDR3 sequence (DNA): TGCAGCGCGCAGTTACGCCTGAACACTGAAGCTTTCTTT.

The chain carries TRBV9 and TRBJ2-5; D assignment may be TRBD1 or TRBD2 (6 bases each). CDR3 length: 15 residues. V was cut by 4 bases and J by 7 bases, with 20 bases left in between. Looked up from germline, CDR1 is SGDLS and CDR2 is YYNGEE. The CDR3 DNA is TGTGCCAGCAGCCCCCGCGGGACACTACCAGGGACCCAGTACTTC. It yields the protein CASSPRGTLPGTQYF.

The chain combines TRBV29-1 with TRBJ1-2; D possibly corresponds to TRBD1 (5 bases). The CDR3 runs to 13 residues. V was pared by 7 bases and J by 4 bases, with 16 bases between. CDR1 is SQVTM, CDR2 ANQGSEA, per germline. Here the CDR3 DNA reads TGCAGCGCCTCACGGGACGTAGGCTATGGCTACACCTTC. It is translated as CSASRDVGYGYTF. Together with reference TRBV29-1 and TRBJ1-2, the CDR3 gives the full variable domain: SAVISQKPSRDICQRGTSLTIQCQVDSQVTMMFWYRQQPGQSLTLIATANQGSEATYESGFVIDKFPISRPNLTFSTLTVSNMSPEDSSIYLCSASRDVGYGYTFGSGTRLTVV.

The V call is TRBV19, the J call TRBJ2-2; the match to TRBD1 covers 7 bases. CDR1 is LNHDA, CDR2 SQIVND, per germline (reference sequence). The CDR3 totals 13 residues. CDR3 nucleotides: TGTGTCACCGGGACAGTGAACACCGGGGAGCTGTTTTTT. This gives the protein CVTGTVNTGELFF.

J is TRBJ2-5 and V is TRBV29-1, with D possibly being TRBD2 (6 bases). Between the trimmed V and J ends, which lost 4 bases and 5 bases, there was a span of 11 bases. Germline CDR1 is SQVTM and CDR2 is ANQGSEA. CDR3 length equals 12 residues. CDR3 DNA: TGCAGCGTTGGGGGGGTAAGGGAGACCCAGTACTTC. This translates into CSVGGVRETQYF. Based on the CDR3 plus reference TRBV29-1 and TRBJ2-5, the full variable domain is SAVISQKPSRDICQRGTSLTIQCQVDSQVTMMFWYRQQPGQSLTLIATANQGSEATYESGFVIDKFPISRPNLTFSTLTVSNMSPEDSSIYLCSVGGVRETQYFGPGTRLLVL.

The chain combines TRBV4-3 with TRBJ2-5, with 10 bases that match TRBD1. Germline V gene lookup returns CDR1 LGHNA and CDR2 YSLEER. The CDR3 runs to 14 residues. After removal of 1 base from V and 5 bases from J, the junction contained 1 base not matched to a gene. The CDR3: CASSQGTGGETQYF. The CDR3, as DNA: TGCGCCAGCAGCCAAGGGACAGGGGGGGAGACCCAGTACTTC.

J is TRBJ1-2 and V is TRBV28; perhaps TRBD1 as D (5 bases). The CDR3 covers 14 residues. Germline CDR1 and CDR2: MDHEN and SYDVKM. The V gene lost 6 bases and the J gene lost 0 bases, with 11 bases spanning the gap. The CDR3 loop is CASRSGSTNYGYTF. The CDR3 nucleotides read TGTGCCAGCAGGTCAGGGTCTACTAACTATGGCTACACCTTC.

The CDR3 bases are TGTGCCAGCAGCCCAACTACCGACAGCACAGATACGCAGTATTTT. This translates into CASSPTTDSTDTQYF. V and J are TRBV5-4 and TRBJ2-3; D remains unclear. CDR3 length equals 15 residues. V gave up 4 bases and J gave up 0 bases, with 12 bases separating them. Germline CDR1 is SGHNT and CDR2 is YYREEE (reference sequence).

The V and J genes are TRBV15 and TRBJ1-2; D is unresolved. The germline V gene encodes CDR1 LNHNV and CDR2 YYDKDF (reference sequence). V dropped 0 bases and J dropped 2 bases, with 13 bases sitting between them. CDR3 size: 16 residues. CDR3 coding DNA: TGTGCCACCAGCAGAGATCTCCGGACGGTGAACTATGGCTACACCTTC. It is translated as CATSRDLRTVNYGYTF.

The rearrangement links TRBV3-1 to TRBJ2-7; 7 bases match TRBD2. Germline CDR1 is LGHDT and CDR2 is YNNKEL (reference sequence). V lost 0 bases to trimming and J lost 0 bases; unmatched junction nucleotides: 5. The CDR3 covers 16 residues. Here the CDR3 DNA reads TGTGCCAGCAGCCAAGATTCGGCTAGCGGCTCCTACGAGCAGTACTTC. Its translation: CASSQDSASGSYEQYF.

In DNA form, the CDR3 reads TGTGCCAGCCGGGATCCGGACAGAGATACGCAGTATTTT. Amino acid sequence: CASRDPDRDTQYF. This rearrangement joins TRBV6-6 to TRBJ2-3; D might be TRBD1 (6 bases). Germline V gene sequence: CDR1 MNHNY, CDR2 SVGAGI (reference sequence). This CDR3 contains 13 residues. The V end was cut by 8 bases, the J end by 5 bases, with 14 bases between.

The chain combines TRBV29-1 with TRBJ2-5, with TRBD2 identical over 7 bases. Trimming removed 7 bases from V and 3 bases from J; junction bases left unmatched: 11. This CDR3 comprises 14 residues. CDR1 SQVTM and CDR2 ANQGSEA come from the germline V gene. The CDR3 DNA is TGCAGCGCACGACTAGCCATTAAAAAAGAGACCCAGTACTTC. Translating gives CSARLAIKKETQYF.

This sequence joins TRBV9 and TRBJ1-1; D unclear. The CDR3 contains 14 residues. Germline V gene data show CDR1 as SGDLS and CDR2 as YYNGEE. Deletions cut 2 bases from V and 4 bases from J, with 12 bases between. The CDR3 nucleotides read TGTGCCAGCAGCGTTCTAGGTTTCGGCACTGAAGCTTTCTTT. Protein product: CASSVLGFGTEAFF.

The CDR3 DNA is TGTGCCAGCAGCCCCTGGGGTAGCGGGTCCACAGATACGCAGTATTTT. This gives the protein CASSPWGSGSTDTQYF. The J gene is TRBJ2-3, the V gene TRBV7-2; 7 bases are a match to TRBD2. The germline V gene has CDR1 SGHTA and CDR2 FQGNSA. The junction had 10 bases not matched to a gene; V was cut back by 5 bases and J by 2 bases. This CDR3 region has 16 residues.

This clonotype was observed once. This chain connects TRBV29-1 to TRBJ2-3; D uncertain. The CDR3 is 13 residues long. CDR1 SQVTM and CDR2 ANQGSEA come from the germline V gene. The V and J ends lost 1 base and 1 base respectively, with 6 bases between them. The CDR3 coding sequence is TGCAGCGTTGAAGCGGGCGGCACAGATACGCAGTATTTT. Translating it yields CSVEAGGTDTQYF.

The chain recombines TRBV7-2 with TRBJ2-2, with D tentatively TRBD1 (7 bases). Germline V lookup: CDR1 SGHTA, CDR2 FQGNSA. Trimming pared 5 bases from V and 6 bases from J, leaving 19 bases between. The CDR3 has 16 amino acids. The CDR3 sequence: CASSGRQGGGSGELFF. The CDR3 nucleotides are TGTGCCAGCAGCGGACGACAGGGAGGTGGTTCCGGGGAGCTGTTTTTT.

This chain joins TRBV7-2 and TRBJ1-5, with 7 bases lining up with TRBD1. V shed 6 bases and J 7 bases; nucleotides not matched to a gene: 6. This CDR3 is 13 amino acids long. CDR1 and CDR2 from the germline V gene are SGHTA and FQGNSA. CDR3 protein: CASSLDRDQPQHF. CDR3 DNA: TGTGCCAGCAGTCTAGACAGGGACCAGCCCCAGCATTTT.

A word on this clonotype: The conserved phenylalanine or tryptophan is not found at the CDR3 terminus, so this likely reflects a read error. The chain has TRBV19 and TRBJ2-7, with 8 nucleotides matching TRBD1. The CDR3 has 15 residues. Germline V gene sequence: CDR1 LNHDA, CDR2 SQIVND (reference sequence). J was trimmed by 0 bases and V by 4 bases; bases with no gene match: 5. As DNA, the CDR3 is TGTGCCAGTAGTACCCGGACAGGGTTCTCCTACGAGCAGTACCTC. Protein product: CASSTRTGFSYEQYL.